This entry lists 21 T cell receptor beta chains sequenced from one sample in a study of shared clonotypes between healthy human individuals. Method: immunoSEQ multiplex PCR; TCRdb's copy keeps in-frame clones and lacks some. Here the sample spans 2 million to 2.5 million clones, approximately 95% being singletons. The sample was naive CD4+ T cells sorted from blood. The subset: CD45RA+ positively selected. These receptors came from a man between 18 and 29 years old in good health.

The rearrangement joins TRBV2 to TRBJ1-1; D unresolved. This CDR3 is 15 amino acids long. The V gene lost 6 bases and the J gene lost 7 bases, with 21 bases spanning the gap. Per germline, CDR1 SNHLY and CDR2 FYNNEI. The CDR3: CASRYTPGAQFEAFF. DNA of the CDR3: TGTGCCAGCAGGTACACTCCGGGAGCCCAATTTGAAGCTTTCTTT.

J is TRBJ2-7 and V is TRBV28; 7 bases match TRBD1. The junction had 8 bases not matched to a gene; V was cut back by 4 bases and J by 2 bases. This CDR3 spans 15 amino acids. Germline CDR1 and CDR2: MDHEN and SYDVKM. CDR3 sequence reads: CASSSTPTGTYEQYF. The CDR3 DNA sequence: TGTGCCAGCAGTTCAACGCCGACAGGGACCTACGAGCAGTACTTC. The full variable domain, completed using reference TRBV28 and TRBJ2-7, is DVKVTQSSRYLVKRTGEKVFLECVQDMDHENMFWYRQDPGLGLRLIYFSYDVKMKEKGDIPEGYSVSREKKERFSLILESASTNQTSMYLCASSSTPTGTYEQYFGPGTRLTVT.

The CDR3 loop is CAISVGYPNTGELFF. CDR3 bases: TGTGCCATCAGTGTTGGGTACCCGAACACCGGGGAGCTGTTTTTT. The gene calls are TRBV10-3 and TRBJ2-2; D ambiguous. Germline lookup yields CDR1 ENHRY and CDR2 SYGVKD. Between the trimmed V and J ends, which lost 4 bases and 0 bases, there was a span of 9 bases. The CDR3 is 15 residues long.

This chain links TRBV5-1 with TRBJ2-3; D perhaps matches TRBD1 (6 bases). Germline assignment: CDR1 SGHRS and CDR2 YFSETQ. With 4 bases removed from V and 2 bases from J, the gap between germline ends came to 14 bases. This CDR3 comprises 15 residues. In DNA, the CDR3 is TGCGCCAGCAGCCCGATAGGGGGTAACACAGATACGCAGTATTTT. Its translation: CASSPIGGNTDTQYF.

The chain combines TRBV5-1 with TRBJ2-5; 8 bases are shared with TRBD2. Germline V gene lookup returns CDR1 SGHRS and CDR2 YFSETQ. CDR3 length: 16 amino acids. Losses at the gene ends were 4 bases for V and 5 bases for J; bases not matched to a gene: 13. The CDR3 bases are TGCGCCAGCAGCGACCTAGCTAGCGGGCCTTGGGAGACCCAGTACTTC. Protein product: CASSDLASGPWETQYF.

The CDR3 DNA is TGCGCCAGCAGCCAAGATCGTCGACAAGTGGTAGAAAAACTGTTTTTT. Translated, it gives CASSQDRRQVVEKLFF. This sequence joins TRBV4-1 and TRBJ1-4; D gene ambiguous. The CDR3 covers 16 residues. Deletions cut 0 bases from V and 8 bases from J, with 16 bases between. The germline V gene has CDR1 MGHRA and CDR2 YSYEKL.

The gene calls are TRBV25-1 and TRBJ1-1; the D is unclear. Germline V gene lookup returns CDR1 MGHDK and CDR2 SYGVNS. The V end was cut by 6 bases, the J end by 0 bases, with 11 bases between. The CDR3 has 14 residues. This CDR3 reads CASRAPGVNTEAFF. The CDR3 region has the DNA TGTGCCAGCAGGGCCCCCGGAGTGAACACTGAAGCTTTCTTT.

The chain uses TRBV5-1 and TRBJ1-1; TRBD1 is a possible D gene (5 bases). Per the germline V gene, CDR1 is SGHRS and CDR2 is YFSETQ. The CDR3 contains 14 residues. V was cut by 4 bases and J by 0 bases, with 10 bases left in between. In DNA form, the CDR3 reads TGCGCCAGCAGCCCAGGGTGGGTGAACACTGAAGCTTTCTTT. Residues: CASSPGWVNTEAFF. Using reference TRBV5-1 and TRBJ1-1 for the parts outside the CDR3, the full variable domain is KAGVTQTPRYLIKTRGQQVTLSCSPISGHRSVSWYQQTPGQGLQFLFEYFSETQRNKGNFPGRFSGRQFSNSRSEMNVSTLELGDSALYLCASSPGWVNTEAFFGQGTRLTVV.

The chain recombines TRBV4-3 with TRBJ1-2, with D possibly being TRBD1 (6 bases). The CDR3 covers 16 residues. Per the germline V gene, CDR1 is LGHNA and CDR2 is YSLEER. V was shortened by 1 base and J by 1 base, with 13 bases between the two germline ends. The CDR3 reads CASSQASPGVNYGYTF. The CDR3 bases are TGCGCCAGCAGCCAAGCCTCTCCAGGGGTTAACTATGGCTACACCTTC.

This chain uses TRBV11-2 with TRBJ2-3, with D hard to call. The ends were cut back, 5 bases at V and 0 bases at J, with 6 bases in the middle. Germline CDR1 SGHAT, CDR2 FQNNGV. The CDR3 runs 13 residues. The CDR3 protein is CASSIQSTDTQYF. The CDR3 DNA reads as TGTGCCAGCAGCATACAGAGCACAGATACGCAGTATTTT.

This chain links TRBV28 with TRBJ1-2; tentative D call: TRBD1 (6 bases). The CDR3 runs to 14 residues. Trimming took 4 bases from V and 2 from J, leaving 11 bases between them. The germline CDR1 and CDR2 sequences are MDHEN and SYDVKM. The CDR3 spells CASSSGDRNYGYTF. For the CDR3, the DNA is TGTGCCAGCAGTTCGGGAGACAGGAACTATGGCTACACCTTC.

The gene calls are TRBV5-1 and TRBJ2-1; 7 bases are a match to TRBD1. V was pared by 4 bases and J by 0 bases, with 7 bases of the junction left unmatched. CDR1 is SGHRS, CDR2 YFSETQ, per germline. The CDR3 length is 16 residues. The CDR3 region is CASSTEGQSSYNEQFF. The CDR3 DNA reads TGCGCCAGCAGCACAGAGGGACAGAGCTCCTACAATGAGCAGTTCTTC.

The chain combines TRBV12-5 with TRBJ1-1; D unclear. Germline CDR1 LGHNT, CDR2 FRNRAP. The CDR3 consists of 17 residues. The V end was cut by 2 bases, the J end by 1 base, with 17 bases between. The DNA for the CDR3 is TGTGCTAGTGGTTTGCCTAACAAGACGGGGTGGAACACTGAAGCTTTCTTT. Encoded protein: CASGLPNKTGWNTEAFF. The complete variable domain, with remaining parts taken from reference TRBV12-5 and TRBJ1-1, reads DARVTQTPRHKVTEMGQEVTMRCQPILGHNTVFWYRQTMMQGLELLAYFRNRAPLDDSGMPKDRFSAEMPDATLATLKIQPSEPRDSAVYFCASGLPNKTGWNTEAFFGQGTRLTVV.

The chain combines TRBV28 with TRBJ1-2; D remains unclear. CDR3 length: 13 residues. V lost 2 bases, J lost 14 bases, and 18 bases lay in between. Germline V gene lookup returns CDR1 MDHEN and CDR2 SYDVKM. The DNA for the CDR3 is TGTGCCAGCAGTTTAAGGCAGGTCGGTGTAGATACCTTC. Residues: CASSLRQVGVDTF.

This clone came up a few times. The sample contains more than one DNA sequence encoding this CDR3. The rearrangement uses TRBV18 and TRBJ2-7, with D perhaps matching TRBD1 (5 bases). The CDR3 is 13 residues long. V lost 2 bases and J lost 5, with 10 bases in between. CDR1 is KGHSH, CDR2 LQKENI, per germline. The CDR3 DNA is TGTGCCAGCTCACCAGGCCAGGGCAACGAGCAGTACTTC. The encoded protein is CASSPGQGNEQYF.

This chain connects TRBV19 to TRBJ2-7, with D possibly TRBD1 on 5 matching bases. Germline loops: CDR1 LNHDA, CDR2 SQIVND (reference sequence). Trimming removed 4 bases from V and 2 bases from J, with 9 bases in between. The CDR3 runs to 13 residues. The CDR3 is CASSTDRTYEQYF. CDR3 DNA sequence: TGTGCCAGTAGTACAGACAGAACCTACGAGCAGTACTTC.

The chain carries TRBV19 and TRBJ1-1; 10 positions agree with TRBD1. CDR1 is LNHDA and CDR2 is SQIVND in the germline V gene (reference sequence). The CDR3 spans 15 residues. After removal of 5 bases from V and 4 bases from J, the junction contained 7 bases not matched to a gene. In DNA form, the CDR3 reads TGTGCCAGTAGTCCAGGGACAGGGGTCGGCACTGAAGCTTTCTTT. It specifies CASSPGTGVGTEAFF.

The CDR3 nucleotides are TGTGCCAGCCTCGGGGGCACTGAAGCTTTCTTT. It translates to CASLGGTEAFF. The chain links TRBV6-1 to TRBJ1-1, with D possibly TRBD1 on 5 matching bases. The length of the CDR3 is 11 residues. The ends were cut back, 8 bases at V and 4 bases at J, with 8 bases in the middle. CDR1 is MNHNS, CDR2 SASEGT, per germline.

The chain couples TRBV29-1 to TRBJ1-1; possibly TRBD1 for D (5 bases). V lost 6 bases, J lost 10 bases, and 15 bases lay in between. Germline V gene data show CDR1 as SQVTM and CDR2 as ANQGSEA. This CDR3 comprises 11 residues. CDR3: CSVAGLGGAFF. Here the CDR3 DNA reads TGCAGCGTCGCGGGCTTGGGGGGAGCTTTCTTT. Based on the CDR3 plus reference TRBV29-1 and TRBJ1-1, the full variable domain is SAVISQKPSRDICQRGTSLTIQCQVDSQVTMMFWYRQQPGQSLTLIATANQGSEATYESGFVIDKFPISRPNLTFSTLTVSNMSPEDSSIYLCSVAGLGGAFFGQGTRLTVV.

The chain has TRBV19 and TRBJ1-1; D not certain. Trimming shortened V by 0 bases and J by 4 bases, and 9 bases separated the two germline ends. The germline V gene encodes CDR1 LNHDA and CDR2 SQIVND (reference sequence). The CDR3 covers 14 residues. DNA of the CDR3: TGTGCCAGTAGTATAGAATGGGGAGTCACTGAAGCTTTCTTT. Protein product: CASSIEWGVTEAFF.

The chain has TRBV2 and TRBJ1-1; D gene ambiguous. Deletions cut 8 bases from V and 0 bases from J, with 10 bases between. This CDR3 comprises 13 residues. Germline CDR1 reads SNHLY; CDR2 reads FYNNEI. The CDR3 DNA is TGTGCCAGCGGTCTGGGCATGAACACTGAAGCTTTCTTT. This gives the protein CASGLGMNTEAFF.